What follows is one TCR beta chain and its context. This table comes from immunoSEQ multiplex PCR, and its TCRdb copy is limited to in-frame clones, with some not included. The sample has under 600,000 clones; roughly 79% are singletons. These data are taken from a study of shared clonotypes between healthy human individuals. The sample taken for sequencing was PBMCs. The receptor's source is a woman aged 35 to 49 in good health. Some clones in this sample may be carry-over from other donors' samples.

CDR3 in DNA: TGTGCCAGCAGCGTTGGTTCCGATGGAAACACCATATATTTT. It specifies CASSVGSDGNTIYF. The chain combines TRBV9 with TRBJ1-3, with D hard to call. The CDR3 runs 14 residues. V lost 2 bases and J lost 3, with 9 bases in between. From germline, CDR1 is SGDLS and CDR2 YYNGEE.